One sample yielded the 5 T cell receptor beta chains listed below, sequenced in a study of T cells in Graves' hyperthyroidism and ophthalmopathy. TCR beta CDR3 regions were amplified from RNA transcripts. TCR CDR3 regions were first amplified by RT-PCR with HTBI primers. TCRdb redid the calling of the multiplex PCR reads with MiXCR, one entry per CDR3 protein. The table records 500,000 or so distinct CDR3 sequences, roughly a sixth of them present only once. The sequenced material came from blood. The receptors were gathered from a woman younger than 30 with Graves' ophthalmopathy.

This clonotype occurred many times. This chain uses TRBV20-1 with TRBJ2-4, with D possibly TRBD2 on 5 matching bases. Deletions cut 0 bases from V and 0 bases from J, with 9 bases between. The CDR3 is made up of 15 amino acids. Germline CDR1 reads DFQATT; CDR2 reads SNEGSKA (reference sequence). Here the CDR3 reads CSAREGGLAKNIQYF. Written as DNA, the CDR3 is TGCAGTGCTAGAGAAGGAGGACTAGCCAAAAACATTCAGTACTTC.

The rearrangement links TRBV4-1 to TRBJ1-2, with 8 bases lining up with TRBD1. Germline CDR1 reads MGHRA; CDR2 reads YSYEKL. Losses at the gene ends were 0 bases for V and 7 bases for J; bases not matched to a gene: 4. The CDR3 is 14 amino acids. DNA for the CDR3: TGCGCCAGCAGCCAAGAACAGGGGGGGGGTGGCTACACCTTC. Its translation: CASSQEQGGGGYTF.

A few counts support this clonotype. Being one base from a much bigger clone, this may be a read error. This chain uses TRBV28 with TRBJ1-4; 8 nucleotides match TRBD1. There are 14 residues in the CDR3. The germline gives CDR1 MDHEN, CDR2 SYDVKM. The ends lost 3 bases at V and 4 bases at J; junction bases unmatched: 1. The CDR3 DNA reads TGTGCCAGCAGTTTGGGACAGGTTAATGAAAAACTGTTTTTT. Translated: CASSLGQVNEKLFF.

This clonotype was observed a few times. As DNA, the CDR3 is TGTGCCAGCAGGTCTAATGGGCGGCCCCAGCATTTT. It is translated as CASRSNGRPQHF. The J gene is TRBJ1-5, the V gene TRBV28; no clear D. The CDR3 sequence is 12 residues long. Trimming removed 6 bases from V and 9 bases from J, with 12 bases in between. Germline CDR1 MDHEN, CDR2 SYDVKM.

This clonotype was seen at least ten times. The V gene is TRBV12-3 or TRBV12-4, the J gene TRBJ2-7, with a weak D call TRBD1 (6 bases). CDR3 length: 13 amino acids. V gave up 8 bases and J gave up 0 bases, with 11 bases separating them. The CDR3 sequence is CASQQGASYEQYF. Written as DNA, the CDR3 is TGTGCCAGCCAACAGGGTGCCTCCTACGAGCAGTACTTC.